A single sample gave rise to the 20 T cell receptor beta chains below, sequenced in a study of radiation and T cells in renal cell carcinoma. Sequencing used immunoSEQ multiplex PCR; TCRdb keeps in-frame clones, though not all of them. The table records some 75,000 clones, about four fifths of them present only once. Noted time point: blood 2 weeks post-SBRT. Treatment: 15 Gy SBRT to primary tumor, nephrectomy 4 weeks later. The sequences come from blood, collected from a patient whose treatment included radiotherapy and nephrectomy. The receptors were gathered from a man in his sixties with renal cell carcinoma.

V and J are TRBV27 and TRBJ1-5; 11 nucleotides align to TRBD1. V shed 6 bases, J shed 0 bases, and the junction held 7 bases outside the gene matches. Per germline, CDR1 MNHEY and CDR2 SMNVEV (reference sequence). This CDR3 is 17 amino acids long. For the CDR3, the DNA is TGTGCCAGCAGATCGGGACAGGGGGGAATTAGCAATCAGCCCCAGCATTTT. It encodes CASRSGQGGISNQPQHF.

The V and J genes are TRBV19 and TRBJ1-1, with D perhaps matching TRBD1 (6 bases). Germline values: CDR1 LNHDA, CDR2 SQIVND (reference sequence). The CDR3 extends over 13 amino acids. V was trimmed by 6 bases and J by 1 base, leaving 9 bases between them. The DNA for the CDR3 is TGTGCCAGTAGACAGACAGGGAACACTGAAGCTTTCTTT. Translated: CASRQTGNTEAFF. Using reference TRBV19 and TRBJ1-1 for the parts outside the CDR3, the full variable domain is DGGITQSPKYLFRKEGQNVTLSCEQNLNHDAMYWYRQDPGQGLRLIYYSQIVNDFQKGDIAEGYSVSREKKESFPLTVTSAQKNPTAFYLCASRQTGNTEAFFGQGTRLTVV.

V is TRBV29-1 and J is TRBJ2-1; D perhaps matches TRBD1 (6 bases). V lost 4 bases and J lost 0, with 13 bases in between. The germline gives CDR1 SQVTM, CDR2 ANQGSEA. The CDR3 consists of 15 residues. The CDR3 reads CSVVNRVPSYNEQFF. CDR3 DNA sequence: TGCAGCGTTGTAAACAGGGTACCCTCCTACAATGAGCAGTTCTTC.

The chain has TRBV2 and TRBJ1-4; D gene uncertain. The length of the CDR3 is 12 residues. V was clipped by 10 bases and J by 6 bases, with 12 bases between them. CDR1 is SNHLY, CDR2 FYNNEI, per germline. The CDR3 loop reads CAIPVGYEKLFF. Written as DNA, the CDR3 is TGTGCCATCCCCGTGGGGTATGAAAAACTGTTTTTT.

The chain employs TRBV14 and TRBJ2-7; D remains ambiguous. Trimming removed 3 bases at V and 0 bases at J, with 9 bases between. The CDR3 runs 14 residues. Germline V CDR1 and CDR2: SGHDN, FVKESK. CDR3 region: CASSQAVNSYEQYF. DNA for the CDR3: TGTGCCAGCAGCCAGGCGGTGAACTCCTACGAGCAGTACTTC. The full variable domain, its missing parts supplied by reference TRBV14 and TRBJ2-7, is EAGVTQFPSHSVIEKGQTVTLRCDPISGHDNLYWYRRVMGKEIKFLLHFVKESKQDESGMPNNRFLAERTGGTYSTLKVQPAELEDSGVYFCASSQAVNSYEQYFGPGTRLTVT.

This clone was counted once. The V and J genes are TRBV19 and TRBJ1-2; no clear D gene. CDR3 length: 16 residues. Trimming shortened V by 1 base and J by 8 bases, and 20 bases separated the two germline ends. The germline gives CDR1 LNHDA, CDR2 SQIVND (reference sequence). The CDR3 DNA sequence: TGTGCCAGTAGTATAGGCTCGGGAGAATTGGAGAACGGCTACACCTTC. Protein sequence: CASSIGSGELENGYTF.

The genes are TRBV10-2 and TRBJ2-5; 8 bases agree with TRBD2. Germline values: CDR1 WSHSY, CDR2 SAAADI. This CDR3 has 14 amino acids. Trimming at V came to 10 bases and at J to 4 bases, leaving 11 bases not matched to a gene. The CDR3 DNA reads TGCGCCACCACCCCTCCGGGAGGGGGAGAGACCCAGTACTTC. It specifies CATTPPGGGETQYF.

The rearrangement uses TRBV7-2 and TRBJ2-7; 13 nucleotides agree with TRBD2. Germline V gene lookup returns CDR1 SGHTA and CDR2 FQGNSA. CDR3 size: 17 residues. Germline trimming cut 2 bases from V and 2 bases from J; bases unmatched to any gene: 6. The CDR3 here is CASSLMGTSGVTYEQYF. Written as DNA, the CDR3 is TGTGCCAGCAGCTTAATGGGGACTAGCGGGGTCACCTACGAGCAGTACTTC.

The V gene is TRBV19, the J gene TRBJ1-1; D is ambiguous. V shed 7 bases and J shed 3 bases, with 12 bases lying between them. CDR1 and CDR2 from the germline V gene are LNHDA and SQIVND (reference sequence). The CDR3 extends over 13 amino acids. This CDR3 reads CASKVQLDTEAFF. DNA for the CDR3: TGTGCCAGTAAGGTCCAATTGGACACTGAAGCTTTCTTT.

The gene calls are TRBV4-1 and TRBJ2-5, with D possibly being TRBD1 (5 bases). The J call may be faulty, since TRBJ2-7 better matches the DNA end. Germline V lookup: CDR1 MGHRA, CDR2 YSYEKL. The CDR3 consists of 14 residues. CDR3 in DNA: TGCGCCAGCAGCAAGGGGTCTCCCTCCTACGAGCAGTACTTC. It is translated as CASSKGSPSYEQYF.

This clone has a handful of counts. This rearrangement joins TRBV28 to TRBJ2-5; the D is unclear. Trimming removed 1 base at V and 2 bases at J, with 11 bases between. This CDR3 contains 15 residues. Germline CDR1 and CDR2: MDHEN and SYDVKM. CDR3 coding DNA: TGTGCCAGCAGTTTATTCGGCCGGGCTCAAGAGACCCAGTACTTC. It is translated as CASSLFGRAQETQYF.

The chain uses TRBV7-2 and TRBJ2-7; D remains unclear. Germline values: CDR1 SGHTA, CDR2 FQGNSA. Trimming left V 2 bases short and J 2 bases short, with 4 bases between. This CDR3 contains 12 residues. CDR3 DNA: TGTGCCAGCAGCTTACAGGCCTACGAGCAGTACTTC. Translation: CASSLQAYEQYF. The full variable domain, with the rest looked up from reference TRBV7-2 and TRBJ2-7, is GAGVSQSPSNKVTEKGKDVELRCDPISGHTALYWYRQSLGQGLEFLIYFQGNSAPDKSGLPSDRFSAERTGGSVSTLTIQRTQQEDSAVYLCASSLQAYEQYFGPGTRLTVT.

This chain links TRBV10-3 with TRBJ2-4, with TRBD1 identical over 12 bases. Germline V CDR1 and CDR2: ENHRY, SYGVKD. Unmatched junction bases numbered 12, after V lost 6 bases and J lost 0 bases. The CDR3 runs 19 residues. The CDR3 reads CAISPGTGGRGLAKNIQYF. DNA of the CDR3: TGTGCCATCAGCCCCGGGACAGGGGGCCGGGGGCTAGCCAAAAACATTCAGTACTTC.

This clone was recorded once. This rearrangement joins TRBV6-1 to TRBJ2-4; 10 bases agree with TRBD1. This CDR3 has 14 amino acids. The germline gives CDR1 MNHNS, CDR2 SASEGT. The trim removed 6 bases at V and 6 bases at J, leaving 5 bases unmatched. The CDR3 spells CASRTDRGGNIQYF. The CDR3 DNA sequence: TGTGCCAGCAGAACGGACAGGGGGGGAAACATTCAGTACTTC.

By its share, this clone is medium-sized. This chain links TRBV6-4 with TRBJ2-2, with TRBD2 matching 10 bases. With V trimmed by 8 bases and J by 3 bases, 0 bases remained unmatched. The CDR3 spans 13 residues. Per the germline V gene, CDR1 is MRHNA and CDR2 is SNTAGT. The CDR3 region has the DNA TGTGCCAGCGGGACTAGCGACACCGGGGAGCTGTTTTTT. It is translated as CASGTSDTGELFF.

This chain links TRBV28 with TRBJ1-2, with 8 positions matching TRBD1. The V segment lost 5 bases and the J segment 7 bases; nucleotides outside the gene matches: 12. CDR3 length: 15 residues. From germline, CDR1 is MDHEN and CDR2 SYDVKM. The CDR3 spells CASSNSGGPRFGYTF. The CDR3 DNA sequence: TGTGCCAGCAGTAATTCAGGGGGCCCGAGGTTTGGCTACACCTTC.

J is TRBJ2-3 and V is TRBV15; TRBD1 aligns across 9 bases. CDR1 LNHNV and CDR2 YYDKDF come from the germline V gene (reference sequence). The CDR3 length is 19 residues. J was trimmed by 2 bases and V by 0 bases; bases with no gene match: 12. The DNA of the CDR3 is TGTGCCACCAGCAGAGATTACGGGGACAGGGTGAAATACACAGATACGCAGTATTTT. As protein: CATSRDYGDRVKYTDTQYF. Full variable domain (remainder filled in from reference TRBV15 and TRBJ2-3): DAMVIQNPRYQVTQFGKPVTLSCSQTLNHNVMYWYQQKSSQAPKLLFHYYDKDFNNEADTPDNFQSRRPNTSFCFLDIRSPGLGDTAMYLCATSRDYGDRVKYTDTQYFGPGTRLTVL.

The CDR3: CASRADPVGNEQFF. The CDR3, as DNA: TGCGCCAGCAGAGCGGATCCGGTGGGAAATGAGCAGTTCTTC. The V call is TRBV10-2, the J call TRBJ2-1; TRBD2 is a possible D gene (5 bases). Germline lookup yields CDR1 WSHSY and CDR2 SAAADI. V was pared by 6 bases and J by 7 bases, with 16 bases between. The length of the CDR3 is 14 residues.

V usage is TRBV27 and J usage is TRBJ2-7, with D perhaps matching TRBD1 or TRBD2 (6 bases each). This CDR3 contains 15 residues. Germline V lookup: CDR1 MNHEY, CDR2 SMNVEV (reference sequence). The V gene lost 2 bases and the J gene lost 3 bases, with 14 bases spanning the gap. The CDR3 nucleotides read TGTGCCAGCAGTTTAGGGTTCGGGGGCAACTACGAGCAGTACTTC. As protein: CASSLGFGGNYEQYF.

The V and J genes are TRBV30 and TRBJ2-3; maybe TRBD2 (5 bases). V dropped 0 bases and J dropped 6 bases, with 10 bases sitting between them. The CDR3 is 13 amino acids. From germline, CDR1 is GTSNPN and CDR2 SVGIG (reference sequence). CDR3 in amino acids: CAWSVGLADTQYF. In DNA, the CDR3 is TGTGCCTGGAGTGTAGGACTGGCGGATACGCAGTATTTT.